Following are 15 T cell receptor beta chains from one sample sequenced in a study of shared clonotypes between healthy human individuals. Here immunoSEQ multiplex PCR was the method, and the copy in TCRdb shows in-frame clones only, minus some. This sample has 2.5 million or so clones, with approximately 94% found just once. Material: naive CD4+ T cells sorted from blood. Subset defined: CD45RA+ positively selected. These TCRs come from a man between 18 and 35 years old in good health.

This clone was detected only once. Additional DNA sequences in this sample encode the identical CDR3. The CDR3 loop reads CASSRQGTGELFF. CDR3 coding DNA: TGCGCCAGCAGCCGACAGGGTACCGGGGAGCTGTTTTTT. This chain links TRBV10-1 with TRBJ2-2; 7 bases line up with TRBD1. V trimming: 6 bases; J trimming: 5 bases; junction bases outside the gene matches: 3. From germline, CDR1 is WNHNN and CDR2 SYGVQD (reference sequence). CDR3 length: 13 amino acids.

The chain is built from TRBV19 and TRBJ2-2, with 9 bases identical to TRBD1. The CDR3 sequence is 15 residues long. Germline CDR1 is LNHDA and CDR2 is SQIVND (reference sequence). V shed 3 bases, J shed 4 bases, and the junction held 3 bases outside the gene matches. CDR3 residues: CASSMLDRGTGELFF. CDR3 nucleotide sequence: TGTGCCAGTAGTATGCTGGACAGGGGCACCGGGGAGCTGTTTTTT.

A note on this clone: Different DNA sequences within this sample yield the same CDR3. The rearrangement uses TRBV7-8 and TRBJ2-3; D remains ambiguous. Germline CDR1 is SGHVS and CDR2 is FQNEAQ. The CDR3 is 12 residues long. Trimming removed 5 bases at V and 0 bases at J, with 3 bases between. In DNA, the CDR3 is TGTGCCAGCAGCCCAAGCACAGATACGCAGTATTTT. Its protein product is CASSPSTDTQYF.

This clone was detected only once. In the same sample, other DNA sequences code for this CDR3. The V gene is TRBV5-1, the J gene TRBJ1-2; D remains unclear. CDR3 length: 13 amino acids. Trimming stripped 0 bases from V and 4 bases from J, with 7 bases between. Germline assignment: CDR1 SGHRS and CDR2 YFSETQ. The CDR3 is CASSLEAAYGYTF. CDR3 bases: TGCGCCAGCAGCTTGGAGGCAGCCTATGGCTACACCTTC.

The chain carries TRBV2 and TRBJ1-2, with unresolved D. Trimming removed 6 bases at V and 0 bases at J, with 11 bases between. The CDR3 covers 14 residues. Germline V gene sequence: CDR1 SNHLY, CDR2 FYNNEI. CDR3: CASREIGANYGYTF. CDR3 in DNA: TGTGCCAGCAGGGAGATCGGAGCTAACTATGGCTACACCTTC.

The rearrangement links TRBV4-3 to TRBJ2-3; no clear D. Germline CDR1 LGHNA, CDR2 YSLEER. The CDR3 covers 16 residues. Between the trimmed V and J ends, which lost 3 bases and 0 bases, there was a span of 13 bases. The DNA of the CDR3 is TGCGCCAGCAGCCAGGCGCCCGCAACTAGCACAGATACGCAGTATTTT. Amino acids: CASSQAPATSTDTQYF.

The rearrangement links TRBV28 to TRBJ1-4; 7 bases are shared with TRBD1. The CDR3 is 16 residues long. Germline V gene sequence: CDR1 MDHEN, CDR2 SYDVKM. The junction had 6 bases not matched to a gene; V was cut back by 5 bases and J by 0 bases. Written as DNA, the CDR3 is TGTGCCAGCAGTATGTCCCAGGGGGCAACTAATGAAAAACTGTTTTTT. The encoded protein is CASSMSQGATNEKLFF.

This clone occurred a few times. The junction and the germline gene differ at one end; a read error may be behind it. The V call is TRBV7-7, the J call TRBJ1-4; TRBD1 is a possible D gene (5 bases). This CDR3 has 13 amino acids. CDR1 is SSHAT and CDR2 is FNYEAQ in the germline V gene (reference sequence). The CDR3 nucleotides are TGTGCTAGCAGCTTGGGACGCCAGGAAAAACTGTTTTTT. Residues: CASSLGRQEKLFF.

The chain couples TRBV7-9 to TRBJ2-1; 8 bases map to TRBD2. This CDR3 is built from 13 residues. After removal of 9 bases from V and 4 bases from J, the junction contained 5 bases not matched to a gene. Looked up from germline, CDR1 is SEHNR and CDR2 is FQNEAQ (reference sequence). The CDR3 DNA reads TGTGCCAGTCGGGGGGGATTTTACAATGAGCAGTTCTTC. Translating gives CASRGGFYNEQFF.

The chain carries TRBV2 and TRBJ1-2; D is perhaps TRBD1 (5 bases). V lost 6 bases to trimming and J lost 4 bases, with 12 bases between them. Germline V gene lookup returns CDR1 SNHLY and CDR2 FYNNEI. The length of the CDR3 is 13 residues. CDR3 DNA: TGTGCCAGCAGCGACAGAAGTGGCTATGGCTACACCTTC. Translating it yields CASSDRSGYGYTF.

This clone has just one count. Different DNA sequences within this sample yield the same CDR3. For the CDR3, the DNA is TGCGCCAGCAGCAGGGATAACTATGGCTACACCTTC. It specifies CASSRDNYGYTF. The rearrangement uses TRBV5-1 and TRBJ1-2; unclear D gene. Germline V gene data show CDR1 as SGHRS and CDR2 as YFSETQ. Trimming removed 4 bases at V and 1 base at J, with 5 bases between. This CDR3 is 12 amino acids long.

The CDR3 nucleotides read TGTGCCTGGAGTCCGCCCAGGGGGCGAGAGACCCAGTACTTC. It is translated as CAWSPPRGRETQYF. The chain is built from TRBV30 and TRBJ2-5; 8 nucleotides align to TRBD1. Per germline, CDR1 GTSNPN and CDR2 SVGIG (reference sequence). The CDR3 length is 14 residues. V dropped 2 bases and J dropped 4; count of bases not matched to a gene: 6.

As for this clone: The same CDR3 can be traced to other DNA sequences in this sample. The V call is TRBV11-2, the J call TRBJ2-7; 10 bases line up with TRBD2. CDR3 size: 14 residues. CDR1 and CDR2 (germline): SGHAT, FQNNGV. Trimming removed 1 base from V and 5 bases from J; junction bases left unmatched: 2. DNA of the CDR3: TGTGCCAGCAGCTTAGGCACTAGCGGGAACGAGCAGTACTTC. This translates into CASSLGTSGNEQYF.

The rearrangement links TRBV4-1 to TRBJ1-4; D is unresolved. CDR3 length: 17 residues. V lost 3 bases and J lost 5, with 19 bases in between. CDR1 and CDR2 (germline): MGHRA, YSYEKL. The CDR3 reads CASSHPSGNSGNEKLFF. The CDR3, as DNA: TGCGCCAGCAGCCACCCCAGCGGGAACAGCGGGAATGAAAAACTGTTTTTT.

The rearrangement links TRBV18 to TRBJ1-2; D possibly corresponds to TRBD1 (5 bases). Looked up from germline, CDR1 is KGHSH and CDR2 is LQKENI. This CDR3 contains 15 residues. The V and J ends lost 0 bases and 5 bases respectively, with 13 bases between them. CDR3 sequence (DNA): TGTGCCAGCTCACCACCGGGGCAGGGAGGTTATGGCTACACCTTC. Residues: CASSPPGQGGYGYTF.